This T cell receptor beta chain was recorded in a study of cytomegalovirus exposure and HLA in healthy donors. Study in general: The same platform was used for the 100 to 150 validation repertoires as for the approximately 730 first-cohort repertoires, as reported in a later analysis. General study findings and limits: Confirmation was obtained in vitro that a few CMV-associated chains are specific for CMV antigens.

A note on this clone: The antigen is unknown.

The length of the CDR3 is 18 residues. Trimming took off 1 base at V and 3 bases at J, with 22 bases between the two ends. Germline V gene sequence: CDR1 MGHRA, CDR2 YSYEKL. The assay was immunoSEQ multiplex PCR, and TCRdb's table has in-frame clones only and misses some. Seen here are 280,000 or so clones, 70% to 90% observed once, and the top ten hold about 0.85%. The rearrangement links TRBV4-1 to TRBJ2-7; D might be TRBD2 (6 bases). The receptor's source is a woman aged 18 to 35 in good health and CMV-seronegative. The sample consisted of PBMCs. CDR3 nucleotide sequence: TGCGCCAGCAGCCAAGCCATGGAGGGCGCGGACATTCTCTACGAGCAGTACTTC. The encoded protein is CASSQAMEGADILYEQYF.